Here is one TCR beta chain with its context. This CDR3 has 14 residues. Germline trimming cut 7 bases from V and 0 bases from J; bases unmatched to any gene: 3. Germline V gene data show CDR1 as MDHEN and CDR2 as SYDVKM. The source of the sample is a study of blood T cell repertoires in COVID-19. Across the study: The samples span acute and convalescent COVID-19 from the United States, Italy and Spain.

Original processing methods: Amplifying reference gene primers gave estimates of nucleated cell counts. Sequencing was performed with immunoSEQ multiplex PCR; in TCRdb, only in-frame clones are kept and a portion is missing. The V and J calls and clone size come from that table; D and trimming were worked out from the DNA. The sample includes some 400,000 clones, about 90% of them seen just once. Seattle enrolled patients during active infection and tracked them longitudinally. This rearrangement joins TRBV28 to TRBJ2-7; TRBD1 matches at 10 bases. The sample was peripheral blood. This clonotype originated in a woman in her twenties or thirties with COVID-19, enrolled during active disease. CDR3: CASKWTGGSYEQYF. CDR3 nucleotides: TGTGCCAGCAAATGGACAGGGGGCTCCTACGAGCAGTACTTC.